This TCR beta chain was sequenced in a study of OX40 agonist ivuxolimab in advanced cancers. The study in broad terms: The costimulatory receptor OX40 (CD134) was targeted by ivuxolimab, a fully human IgG2 agonistic monoclonal antibody. Intravenous ivuxolimab was administered to patients every 2 weeks at six dose levels: 0.01, 0.1, 0.3, 1.5, 3 and 10 mg/kg. Of the roughly 54 patients in dose escalation, about 20 had hepatocellular carcinoma, about 15 had melanoma, 9 had renal cell carcinoma and 9 had head and neck cancer. In the dose-escalation cohort, 70% to 85% of patients were male, and the mean age was around 65 years with a range of about 20 to 79. Prior anti-PD-1, anti-PD-L1 or anti-CTLA-4 therapy was permitted, and approximately 40% of dose-escalation patients had received checkpoint inhibitors. Partial responses occurred in three dose-escalation patients: two with cutaneous melanoma and one with hepatocellular carcinoma. Peripheral TCRbeta sequencing aimed to test whether ivuxolimab altered TCR sequence diversity and caused clonal T-cell expansion. The paper covers the monotherapy dose-escalation part of the phase I ivuxolimab trial, which included N ≈ 54 patients. The full study reports these points: At doses of 0.1 to 3.0 mg/kg, clonal expansion of both CD4+ and CD8+ blood T cells was observed from baseline to week 6. Low levels of normalized T-cell clonal expansion were also seen in some patients who did not respond. The antigen specificity of the peripheral T cells that underwent clonal expansion was not determined. In partial responders in the 0.1-3.0 mg/kg groups, normalized peripheral clonal expansion was found to be among the lowest, especially among CD8+ T cells. After ivuxolimab, expanded clones were on average more numerous among CD8+ T cells than among CD4+ T cells.

For sequencing of the TCRbeta CDR3 region, genomic DNA was extracted from the sorted cells. The immunoSEQ Assay was used for sequencing of TCRbeta CDR3 regions. TCRdb re-hosts the immuneACCESS table, in-frame sequences only. Its copies lack some clones; in the studies checked, an unresolved V gene accounts for under half of them, and the cause for the rest is not known. Within this sample are about 46,000 clones, with 82% of them counted one time only. The ten top clones hold approximately 1.8% of the sample. The junction shows trimming of 0 bases on V and 7 bases on J, plus 14 bases between the germline ends. Reading from cysteine to phenylalanine, the CDR3 counts 16 amino acids. Solely the CDR3 DNA is kept, with 48 bases framed from the first base. CDR1 SGHRS and CDR2 YFSETQ were looked up in the germline V gene. The trial excluded patients who had a history of autoimmune disease or who were on systemic immunosuppression. Peripheral blood for TCR sequencing was collected from all dose cohorts at baseline, on cycle 4 day 1, and on cycle 7 day 1. Samples were obtained from an open-label, multicenter, first-in-human phase I dose-escalation trial of ivuxolimab. Adults with locally advanced or metastatic head and neck squamous cell, hepatocellular, melanoma or renal cell carcinoma were enrolled in the trial. CD4+ and CD8+ T cells were sorted separately from peripheral blood before TCR sequencing.

In the case of this clone: No antigen is known for it. Base quality data are lacking; no much larger clone is found one base away.

Material: CD4+ or CD8+ T cells sorted from blood, obtained in a trial of the OX40 agonist ivuxolimab. The receptor was isolated from an adult with an advanced solid tumor such as melanoma, head and neck, liver or kidney cancer. The V gene is TRBV5-1 and the J gene is TRBJ1-6, with the D segment identity uncertain. The nucleotide sequence reads as follows: TGCGCCAGCAGCTTGGAGTCAGTAGGCCCCAATTCACCCCTCCACTTT. It codes for CASSLESVGPNSPLHF.